Here is one T cell receptor beta chain with its context. What this receptor recognizes is not known. No base quality values were provided; no much bigger clone lies one nucleotide off. The CDR3 regions of human TCRbeta chains were analyzed by immunosequencing. In the paper's pipeline: TCRs in the repertoires were compared against a reference library of SARS-CoV-2-specific TCRs that had been generated with the MIRA antigen-specificity platform. Breadth was defined as the fraction of unique TCRs that were SARS-CoV-2-associated. Depth was defined as the fraction of total T cells that were SARS-CoV-2-associated. Each spike-specific TCR was assigned to its reactive spike region and to a CD4 or CD8 class using the MIRA data. Log10-transformed breadth and depth values were compared by one-way ANOVA with Sidak's multiple comparisons tests. Not all clones reach the TCRdb copy of this immuneACCESS table, which keeps in-frame sequences only. Checked studies attribute under half of the gap to unresolved V genes and leave the rest unexplained. The DNA gave D and trimming, while V, J and clone size come from that table. The sample profile shows roughly 150,000 clones; over 80% of them were found once. Together, the top ten hold just over 9% of the sample.

This entry comes from a study of T cell responses to AZD1222 COVID-19 vaccine (dated by TCRdb to the early 2020s). Regarding the study in general: TCR sequencing covered approximately 230 trial participants: 207 given two doses of AZD1222 and around 26 given two doses of MenACWY control vaccine. Trial participants were enrolled by age into 18-55, 56-69 and 70-plus year subgroups, with roughly 160, 29 and 62 TCR-sequenced participants respectively. What the work shows at the level of the full study, not this receptor alone: The vaccine-associated CD4 TCRs covered the entire spike protein, and the dominant responses fell in regions 160-218 and 743-854. Most participants were white British and females outnumbered males, and the authors suggested that clonal diversity may have been underestimated. Conclusions about previously exposed vaccinees are limited because only five to seven AZD1222 recipients were SARS-CoV-2 seropositive at baseline. In the small 56-69-year group, the increase in depth fell short of significance, most likely because of low power. Reportedly, almost half of the unique spike-specific TCRs recognized epitopes lying outside the regions that are mutated in the B.1.351 and B.1.1.7 variants. Spike-specific TCR breadth and depth rose significantly after two AZD1222 doses compared with day 0 and with MenACWY recipients. Because no day 14 peak-response samples were available, the repertoires could be characterized only after the peak T cell response.

V is cut by 7 bases and J by 3 bases, and the space between the germline ends is 13 bases. The CDR3 starts with the cysteine, ends with the phenylalanine, and has 13 residues. Just CDR3 DNA is preserved here, 39 bases in frame from base 1. The time point label of this sample denotes: about 28 days (+/-7) after the second vaccine dose. AZD1222 recipients given second doses at about 4 weeks or at about 12 weeks were pooled, since spike-specific TCR depth and breadth were not found to differ between the two schedules. The vaccinee samples were drawn from two UK trials, COV001 and COV002, one of which was a single-blind randomized controlled phase 2/3 trial testing AZD1222 (ChAdOx1 nCoV-19) in healthy adults. For TCRbeta chain sequencing, PBMC samples from trial participants were taken at day 0 and at day 28 after the second dose.

The sequences come from peripheral blood, collected 28 days after the second AZD1222 dose. The sequence is built from TRBV12-3 or TRBV12-4 and TRBJ2-7; TRBD2 could be the D gene, as 6 bases match. This receptor was taken from an adult who received the AZD1222 COVID-19 vaccine. In nucleotide form, the sequence is TGTGCCAGCACCGCGGGACTGTACTACGAGCAGTACTTC. Its amino acids are CASTAGLYYEQYF.